Listed below are T cell receptor beta chains from one sample, sequenced in a study of blood T cell repertoires in COVID-19. The data were produced by immunoSEQ multiplex PCR, yet TCRdb's version contains in-frame clones alone and is incomplete. The sample lists about 110,000 clones; roughly 83% were seen once. Sample: peripheral blood. Source of these receptors: a woman in her 70s with acute or convalescent COVID-19. CDR3s include the opening cysteine and the closing phenylalanine or tryptophan. The order of the fields is V gene, J gene, clone size, D gene, CDR3 protein, CDR3 DNA. D genes are given only for firm matches. Some rows have no size entry. The others give once, few or many, or a class for an expanded clone.

TRBV29-1	TRBJ2-3	.	TRBD1	CSLRTGTSTDTQYF	TGCAGCCTACGGACAGGGACTAGCACAGATACGCAGTATTTT
TRBV6-6	TRBJ1-4	.	.	CASSPQPRGTTNEKLFF	TGTGCCAGCAGTCCGCAACCCAGGGGAACAACTAATGAAAAACTGTTTTTT
TRBV28	TRBJ2-7	.	.	CASSAGHEQYF	TGTGCCAGCAGTGCAGGCCACGAGCAGTACTTC
TRBV18	TRBJ1-1	.	TRBD1	CASSPRTGDGTEAFF	TGTGCCAGCTCACCACGGACAGGCGACGGCACTGAAGCTTTCTTT
TRBV30	TRBJ1-1	few	.	CAWSVTPGDTEAFF	TGTGCCTGGAGTGTAACCCCAGGGGACACTGAAGCTTTCTTT
TRBV11-3	TRBJ1-3	.	.	CASSSVSGNTIYF	TGTGCCAGCAGCAGCGTCTCTGGAAACACCATATATTTT
TRBV5-6	TRBJ2-1	.	.	CASSRAGQSIF	TGTGCCAGCAGCCGCGCGGGACAGAGCATCTTC
TRBV19	TRBJ2-1	.	.	CASSRIARRGEQFF	TGTGCCAGTAGTCGGATAGCTAGACGCGGTGAGCAGTTCTTC
TRBV18	TRBJ1-3	.	TRBD1	CASSPPDRVSGNTIYF	TGTGCCAGCTCACCACCGGACAGGGTATCTGGAAACACCATATATTTT
TRBV12-3/TRBV12-4	TRBJ1-2	.	TRBD1	CASSRQGMRGYTF	TGTGCCAGCAGCCGACAGGGAATGAGGGGCTACACCTTC